One T cell receptor beta chain is described in this entry. V gave up 6 bases and J gave up 3 bases, with 9 bases separating them. The germline V gene has CDR1 MNHNY and CDR2 SVGAGI (reference sequence). The CDR3 sequence is 12 residues long. The sample belongs to a study of blood T cell repertoires in COVID-19. About the research overall: Donors in the United States, Italy and Spain gave samples during acute or convalescent COVID-19. From T cells, B-cell-depleted T cells, or PBMCs came the material, which was cDNA or gDNA.

Per the study methods: For nucleated cells, counts were estimated from reference gene primer amplification. Clones were sequenced by immunoSEQ multiplex PCR, and TCRdb holds only the in-frame ones, with some missing. For V, J and clone size, that table is used; D and trimming come from the DNA. The sample lists approximately 290,000 clones, around 87% occurring once. The TCR comes from a man aged 18 to 30 with active or convalescent COVID-19. Sequencing used peripheral blood. The chain uses TRBV6-6 and TRBJ2-7; the D gene is possibly TRBD2 (6 bases). The DNA of the CDR3 is TGTGCCAGCAGGCAGACTAGCTACGAGCAGTACTTC. It specifies CASRQTSYEQYF.